What follows describes a single TCR beta chain. Antigen unknown. The data derive from a study of T cell repertoires in cytomegalovirus infection. TCRdb fed the reads into MiXCR, producing one record per CDR3 protein. The table has 380,000 or so distinct CDR3 sequences, nearly 35% seen once. Sequenced material: cultured PBMCs, taken from culture after CMV antigen stimulation. This clonotype was obtained from a human donor in good health (CMV status not recorded). Some clones in this sample may be carry-over from other donors' samples.

CDR3 sequence (DNA): TGTGCCAGCAGTTTTTTATCACCAGGGAATAGCAATCAGCCCCAGCATTTT. Encoded protein: CASSFLSPGNSNQPQHF. This chain connects TRBV27 to TRBJ1-5; a possible D gene is TRBD1 (5 bases). There are 17 residues in the CDR3. Germline CDR1 is MNHEY and CDR2 is SMNVEV (reference sequence). V lost 3 bases and J lost 0, with 15 bases in between.